What follows are 27 T cell receptor beta chains derived from one specimen sequenced in a study of T cell repertoires in cytomegalovirus infection. Each CDR3 protein gets one entry after TCRdb re-called the reads with MiXCR. The data show 200,000 to 300,000 distinct CDR3 sequences, around 12% seen once. The source material was PBMCs. The receptors originated from a human donor in good health (CMV status not recorded). Some clones in this sample may be carry-over from other donors' samples.

At least ten counts were recorded for this clonotype. The rearrangement uses TRBV6-5 and TRBJ2-5, with unresolved D. V shed 1 base and J shed 0 bases, with 6 bases lying between them. This CDR3 region has 14 residues. CDR1 and CDR2 from the germline V gene are MNHEY and SVGAGI. In DNA form, the CDR3 reads TGTGCCAGCAGTTACTTGGGGAACCAAGAGACCCAGTACTTC. It codes for CASSYLGNQETQYF.

The V call is TRBV20-1, the J call TRBJ1-1, with D uncertain. Germline CDR1 and CDR2: DFQATT and SNEGSKA (reference sequence). V was trimmed by 2 bases and J by 4 bases, leaving 23 bases between them. The CDR3 runs to 17 residues. The CDR3 sequence: CSARMPKLSGLITEAFF. In DNA, the CDR3 is TGCAGTGCTAGAATGCCCAAGCTCTCCGGGTTGATCACTGAAGCTTTCTTT.

This clonotype has a handful of counts. The V and J genes are TRBV19 and TRBJ2-3, with D perhaps being TRBD1 or TRBD2 (5 bases each). Trimming stripped 3 bases from V and 2 bases from J, with 9 bases between. CDR3 length equals 14 residues. In germline, CDR1 is LNHDA, CDR2 SQIVND (reference sequence). CDR3 protein: CASSMGVTTDTQYF. DNA for the CDR3: TGTGCCAGTAGTATGGGGGTAACCACAGATACGCAGTATTTT. The full variable domain, rest sourced from reference TRBV19 and TRBJ2-3, is DGGITQSPKYLFRKEGQNVTLSCEQNLNHDAMYWYRQDPGQGLRLIYYSQIVNDFQKGDIAEGYSVSREKKESFPLTVTSAQKNPTAFYLCASSMGVTTDTQYFGPGTRLTVL.

Many counts were recorded for this clonotype. The chain joins TRBV7-2 to TRBJ2-7, with a possible D match to TRBD1 (6 bases). Germline CDR1 SGHTA, CDR2 FQGNSA. This CDR3 is built from 11 residues. The V and J ends lost 4 bases and 8 bases respectively, with 9 bases between them. CDR3 amino acids: CASSSGQQQYF. In DNA, the CDR3 is TGTGCCAGCAGCTCAGGACAGCAGCAGTACTTC.

The chain couples TRBV7-9 to TRBJ2-7; TRBD1 aligns across 9 bases. V lost 6 bases, J lost 3 bases, and 6 bases stayed unmatched. In germline, CDR1 is SEHNR, CDR2 FQNEAQ (reference sequence). This CDR3 comprises 14 residues. The CDR3 protein is CASSRTGAYYEQYF. Here the CDR3 DNA reads TGTGCCAGCAGTCGGACAGGGGCATACTACGAGCAGTACTTC.

This clonotype was observed at least ten times. The rearrangement links TRBV11-3 to TRBJ1-1, with D possibly TRBD1 on 5 matching bases. The CDR3 length is 13 residues. CDR1 is SGHNT, CDR2 YENEEA, per germline. V was cut by 5 bases and J by 4 bases, with 11 bases left in between. CDR3 residues: CASSAGLSTEAFF. The CDR3 nucleotides read TGTGCCAGCAGCGCGGGACTGAGCACTGAAGCTTTCTTT.

This clonotype was counted at least ten times. The chain combines TRBV7-6 with TRBJ2-5; 7 bases match TRBD2. The ends lost 5 bases at V and 2 bases at J; junction bases unmatched: 5. The V gene's germline CDR1 is SGHVS and CDR2 FNYEAQ. CDR3 size: 14 residues. As DNA, the CDR3 is TGTGCCAGCAGCCCGAGAGCGGGACAAGAGACCCAGTACTTC. Residues: CASSPRAGQETQYF.

This clonotype was observed a handful of times. The chain has TRBV20-1 and TRBJ2-3; D is undetermined. In germline, CDR1 is DFQATT, CDR2 SNEGSKA (reference sequence). The CDR3 spans 17 residues. V was pared by 6 bases and J by 4 bases, with 26 bases between. The CDR3: CSASVVSGPRSADTQYF. As DNA, the CDR3 is TGCAGTGCCTCAGTCGTGAGTGGCCCTAGGTCCGCAGATACGCAGTATTTT.

This clonotype showed up just a few times. The chain couples TRBV4-3 to TRBJ2-7; D may be TRBD1 or TRBD2 (5 bases each). The CDR3 is made up of 14 amino acids. Deletions cut 0 bases from V and 2 bases from J, with 8 bases between. Germline V CDR1 and CDR2: LGHNA, YSLEER. Here the CDR3 DNA reads TGCGCCAGCAGCCAAGACTCGGGACCCTACGAGCAGTACTTC. Its translation: CASSQDSGPYEQYF.

This clonotype has just a few counts. V gene TRBV28 combines with J gene TRBJ2-7; 10 bases line up with TRBD1. Germline CDR1 is MDHEN and CDR2 is SYDVKM. V gave up 5 bases and J gave up 3 bases; unmatched junction bases: 7. The CDR3 covers 15 residues. The CDR3 loop reads CASSPPGQGHYEQYF. The CDR3 DNA sequence: TGTGCCAGCAGTCCCCCGGGACAGGGGCACTACGAGCAGTACTTC.

This chain uses TRBV5-6 with TRBJ2-5, with 8 positions matching TRBD2. The CDR3 totals 17 residues. The ends lost 0 bases at V and 0 bases at J; junction bases unmatched: 7. Germline loops: CDR1 SGHDT, CDR2 YYEEEE. CDR3 residues: CASSLDLAGGYQETQYF. The DNA of the CDR3 is TGTGCCAGCAGCTTGGATTTGGCGGGGGGCTACCAAGAGACCCAGTACTTC.

This clonotype was detected a few times. The chain combines TRBV20-1 with TRBJ2-1, with TRBD2 matching over 12 bases. This CDR3 is built from 15 residues. The germline gives CDR1 DFQATT, CDR2 SNEGSKA (reference sequence). The V segment lost 4 bases and the J segment 5 bases; nucleotides outside the gene matches: 6. The DNA for the CDR3 is TGCAGTGCTAAAACACTAGCGGGGGGACACAATGAGCAGTTCTTC. Translation gives CSAKTLAGGHNEQFF.

This clonotype was seen repeatedly, ten times or more. The chain carries TRBV7-2 and TRBJ2-2; 8 nucleotides match TRBD1. The germline V gene encodes CDR1 SGHTA and CDR2 FQGNSA. The CDR3 is made up of 15 amino acids. V trimming: 3 bases; J trimming: 6 bases; junction bases outside the gene matches: 6. The CDR3 loop is CASSFGQGNSGELFF. As DNA, the CDR3 is TGTGCCAGCAGCTTTGGACAGGGTAACTCCGGGGAGCTGTTTTTT.

This clonotype was counted between two and nine times. The V and J genes are TRBV2 and TRBJ2-7; D is possibly TRBD2 (7 bases). Trimming took off 6 bases at V and 6 bases at J, with 15 bases between the two ends. The CDR3 covers 13 residues. Germline values: CDR1 SNHLY, CDR2 FYNNEI. The CDR3 DNA reads as TGTGCCAGCAGAGTGGGGGGGCTTACCGAGCAGTACTTC. This sequence encodes CASRVGGLTEQYF.

This clonotype has a count of ten or more. The V gene is TRBV6-2 or TRBV6-3, the J gene TRBJ2-3; 7 bases fit TRBD2. The CDR3 has 15 residues. The germline gives CDR1 MNHEY, CDR2 SVGEGT. V shed 4 bases and J 4 bases; nucleotides not matched to a gene: 8. The CDR3 sequence is CASSSREGRADTQYF. The CDR3 DNA reads as TGTGCCAGCAGTTCCAGGGAGGGCCGAGCAGATACGCAGTATTTT.

This clonotype was recorded many times. The chain is built from TRBV6-2 or TRBV6-3 and TRBJ2-1, with 10 bases matching TRBD2. The length of the CDR3 is 15 residues. Germline V gives CDR1 MNHEY, CDR2 SVGEGT. Trimming cost V 6 bases and J 2 bases; bases outside gene matches: 4. This CDR3 reads CASSQSGRAYNEQFF. CDR3 DNA sequence: TGTGCCAGCAGCCAGAGCGGGAGGGCCTACAATGAGCAGTTCTTC.

V gene TRBV20-1 combines with J gene TRBJ1-1; 7 positions match TRBD1. Unmatched junction bases numbered 8, after V lost 6 bases and J lost 1 base. The CDR3 sequence is 14 residues long. The germline gives CDR1 DFQATT, CDR2 SNEGSKA (reference sequence). The CDR3 loop reads CSAPTGAPNTEAFF. The CDR3 region has the DNA TGCAGTGCGCCCACAGGGGCCCCGAACACTGAAGCTTTCTTT.

This sequence joins TRBV20-1 and TRBJ2-7; TRBD1 might be the D (6 bases). Looked up from germline, CDR1 is DFQATT and CDR2 is SNEGSKA (reference sequence). The CDR3 has 15 amino acids. Trimming took 6 bases from V and 5 from J, leaving 23 bases between them. Written as DNA, the CDR3 is TGCAGTGCGCCAGCCCCGCCGGGACAAACCGACGAGCAGTACTTC. This translates into CSAPAPPGQTDEQYF.

There are many counts of this clonotype. This sequence joins TRBV7-6 and TRBJ1-2; tentatively, D is TRBD1 (5 bases). The V gene lost 5 bases and the J gene lost 4 bases, with 17 bases spanning the gap. From germline, CDR1 is SGHVS and CDR2 FNYEAQ. This CDR3 has 15 residues. In nucleotides, the CDR3 is TGTGCCAGCAGCCCTGGCCAGGGCTATACCTATGGCTACACCTTC. Encoded protein: CASSPGQGYTYGYTF. Supplemented by reference TRBV7-6 and TRBJ1-2, the full variable domain reads GAGVSQSPRYKVTKRGQDVALRCDPISGHVSLYWYRQALGQGPEFLTYFNYEAQQDKSGLPNDRFSAERPEGSISTLTIQRTEQRDSAMYRCASSPGQGYTYGYTFGSGTRLTVV.

This rearrangement joins TRBV20-1 to TRBJ1-1; 9 bases align to TRBD1. The germline V gene encodes CDR1 DFQATT and CDR2 SNEGSKA (reference sequence). The V segment lost 6 bases and the J segment 4 bases; nucleotides outside the gene matches: 6. The CDR3 loop spans 13 amino acids. The CDR3 region has the DNA TGCAGTGCCAGACAGGGGGTTGGCACTGAAGCTTTCTTT. It yields the protein CSARQGVGTEAFF.

This clonotype has at least ten counts. The chain couples TRBV7-2 to TRBJ2-3, with 12 bases identical to TRBD2. This CDR3 region has 18 residues. Trimming cost V 0 bases and J 4 bases; bases outside gene matches: 8. Germline CDR1 is SGHTA and CDR2 is FQGNSA. The CDR3: CASSLALLAGGGADTQYF. The CDR3 DNA is TGTGCCAGCAGCTTAGCCTTACTAGCGGGGGGAGGGGCAGATACGCAGTATTTT.

Ten or more counts support this clonotype. This chain joins TRBV11-3 and TRBJ1-4, with a weak D call TRBD1 (5 bases). CDR3 size: 14 residues. CDR1 and CDR2 (germline): SGHNT, YENEEA. Between the trimmed V and J ends, which lost 8 bases and 0 bases, there was a span of 10 bases. In DNA form, the CDR3 reads TGTGCCAGCGGTGGGGGGTCAACTAATGAAAAACTGTTTTTT. Its protein product is CASGGGSTNEKLFF.

This clonotype appeared a few times. The chain combines TRBV4-2 with TRBJ2-3; 15 nucleotides match TRBD2. Unmatched junction bases numbered 8, after V lost 4 bases and J lost 6 bases. Germline V gene sequence: CDR1 LGHNA, CDR2 YNFKEQ. The CDR3 length is 17 residues. Here the CDR3 DNA reads TGTGCCAGCAGCCCCCGGACTAGCGGGGGGGCCGAGGATACGCAGTATTTT. Translation: CASSPRTSGGAEDTQYF.

Ten or more counts support this clonotype. The V and J genes are TRBV7-3 and TRBJ2-3, with 8 nucleotides matching TRBD2. Germline-derived CDR1 and CDR2 are SGHTA and FQGTGA. The V gene end was trimmed by 2 bases and the J gene end by 4 bases; junction bases not matched to a gene: 5. The CDR3 totals 15 residues. The CDR3 reads CASSLYGRVADTQYF. The DNA for the CDR3 is TGTGCCAGCAGCTTATACGGGAGGGTAGCAGATACGCAGTATTTT.

This chain joins TRBV18 and TRBJ2-5, with D perhaps TRBD1 or TRBD2 (5 bases each). Between the trimmed V and J ends, which lost 2 bases and 5 bases, there was a span of 9 bases. Germline-derived CDR1 and CDR2 are KGHSH and LQKENI. The CDR3 spans 13 residues. The CDR3 nucleotides are TGTGCCAGCTCACCAGAGGGGTTGGAGACCCAGTACTTC. Protein: CASSPEGLETQYF.

This clonotype was picked up a small number of times. The chain couples TRBV28 to TRBJ2-7, with D perhaps TRBD2 (6 bases). This CDR3 comprises 14 residues. Trimming pared 5 bases from V and 2 bases from J, leaving 13 bases between. Per the germline V gene, CDR1 is MDHEN and CDR2 is SYDVKM. The CDR3 sequence: CASSGGAKPYEQYF. The CDR3, as DNA: TGTGCCAGCAGTGGCGGGGCGAAACCCTACGAGCAGTACTTC.

The sample holds many counts of this clonotype. V and J are TRBV14 and TRBJ2-2, with 7 nucleotides matching TRBD1. The CDR3 spans 15 residues. Unmatched junction bases numbered 6, after V lost 4 bases and J lost 4 bases. Germline lookup yields CDR1 SGHDN and CDR2 FVKESK. CDR3 sequence reads: CASSRRGLVTGELFF. The DNA of the CDR3 is TGTGCCAGCAGCCGAAGGGGGCTGGTCACCGGGGAGCTGTTTTTT.